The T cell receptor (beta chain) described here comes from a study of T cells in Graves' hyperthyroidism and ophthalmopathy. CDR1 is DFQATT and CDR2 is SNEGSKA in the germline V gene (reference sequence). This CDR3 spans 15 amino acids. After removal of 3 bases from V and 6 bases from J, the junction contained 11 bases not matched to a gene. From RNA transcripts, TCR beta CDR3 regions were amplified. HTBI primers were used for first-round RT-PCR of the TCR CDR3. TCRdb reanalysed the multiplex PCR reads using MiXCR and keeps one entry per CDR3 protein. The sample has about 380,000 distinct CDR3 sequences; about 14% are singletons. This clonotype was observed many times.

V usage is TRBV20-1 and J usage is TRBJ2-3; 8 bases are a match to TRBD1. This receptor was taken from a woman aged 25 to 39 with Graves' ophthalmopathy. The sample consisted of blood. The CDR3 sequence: CSASKGDRIFDTQYF. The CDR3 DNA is TGCAGTGCTAGTAAGGGGGACAGGATTTTCGATACGCAGTATTTT.